This TCR beta chain is drawn from a study of PD-L1 blockade in urothelial cancer. In its sample, this clone was seen a few times. The germline gives CDR1 SGHTA, CDR2 FQGNSA. CDR3 length equals 16 residues. Germline trimming cut 0 bases from V and 2 bases from J; bases unmatched to any gene: 3. Some clones are missing from TCRdb's copy, which holds only in-frame ones; the method was immunoSEQ multiplex PCR. The repertoire holds approximately 34,000 clones, with roughly 82% as singletons. This clonotype was obtained from a man between 60 and 75 years old with urothelial cancer. The sample consisted of PBMCs, taken around atezolizumab (anti-PD-L1) treatment. The rearrangement links TRBV7-2 to TRBJ2-1; 8 positions agree with TRBD2. The CDR3 sequence: CASSLAGGRTYNEQFF. DNA of the CDR3: TGTGCCAGCAGCTTAGCCGGCGGGAGGACCTACAATGAGCAGTTCTTC.